A selection of T cell receptor beta chains follows, all from one sample in a study of T cells in Graves' hyperthyroidism and ophthalmopathy. TCRdb passed the multiplex PCR reads through MiXCR, listing each CDR3 protein once. Among about 770,000 distinct CDR3 sequences, roughly a sixth were seen once, and the ten largest hold 16%. Source material: blood. Receptors were obtained from a woman between 50 and 59 years old with Graves' hyperthyroidism that later progressed to Graves' ophthalmopathy. The CDR3 runs from the conserved cysteine through the conserved F or W. Each record gives: D gene, V gene, J gene, clone size, CDR3 protein, CDR3 DNA. A D gene is named only where the DNA matches it firmly. Not all rows give a size; the values are once, few, many and, for expanded clones, a class.

>NA|TRBV12-3/TRBV12-4|TRBJ1-6|few
CASSWGQSNSPLHF
TGTGCCAGCAGTTGGGGGCAGTCTAATTCACCCCTCCACTTT
>NA|TRBV20-1|TRBJ2-1|many
CSASRSYNEQFF
TGCAGTGCTAGCCGATCCTACAATGAGCAGTTCTTC
>NA|TRBV14|TRBJ2-1|NA
CASSSDVLNEQFF
TGTGCCAGCAGTTCCGACGTCCTGAATGAGCAGTTCTTC
>NA|TRBV5-4|TRBJ2-5|NA
CASSFPRGETQYF
TGTGCCAGCAGCTTTCCTCGAGGAGAGACCCAGTACTTC
>TRBD2|TRBV2|TRBJ2-5|many
CASILSGGRQETQYF
TGTGCCAGCATTCTTAGCGGGGGTAGACAAGAGACCCAGTACTTC
>NA|TRBV11-2|TRBJ2-1|NA
CASRRQYEQFF
TGTGCCAGCAGACGACAATATGAGCAGTTCTTC
>NA|TRBV11-2|TRBJ2-7|many
CASSFGDIRSYEQYF
TGTGCCAGCAGCTTTGGGGACATCCGCTCCTACGAGCAGTACTTC
>TRBD1|TRBV5-6|TRBJ2-7|many
CASSWSTGSYEQYF
TGTGCCAGCAGCTGGTCGACAGGGTCCTACGAGCAGTACTTC
>NA|TRBV2|TRBJ2-3|many
CASSSLDGTDTQYF
TGTGCCAGCAGTTCTCTAGATGGCACAGATACGCAGTATTTT
>NA|TRBV4-1|TRBJ2-7|NA
CASQPISGNLYEQYF
TGCGCCAGCCAGCCAATAAGTGGGAACCTTTACGAGCAGTACTTC
>NA|TRBV3-1|TRBJ1-5|many
CASSRGQGIQPQHF
TGTGCCAGCAGCCGCGGCCAGGGGATTCAGCCCCAGCATTTT
>TRBD1|TRBV15|TRBJ1-6|NA
CATSTDRAGNSPLHF
TGTGCCACCAGCACCGACAGGGCCGGTAATTCACCCCTCCACTTT
>TRBD2|TRBV7-3|TRBJ2-1|many
CASSRGGYNEQFF
TGTGCCAGCAGTCGGGGGGGGTACAATGAGCAGTTCTTC
>TRBD1|TRBV6-1|TRBJ2-5|few
CATYRGPETQYF
TGTGCCACTTACAGGGGGCCAGAGACCCAGTACTTC
>TRBD1|TRBV6-1|TRBJ2-5|few
CASSDDRGVQETQYF
TGTGCCAGCAGTGACGACAGGGGGGTACAAGAGACCCAGTACTTC
>NA|TRBV7-8|TRBJ2-7|NA
CASSLSGLDEQYF
TGCGCCAGCAGCTTGTCCGGGTTGGACGAGCAGTACTTC
>TRBD1|TRBV20-1|TRBJ1-3|many
CSARVSGQGLRKDTIYF
TGCAGTGCTAGAGTCTCAGGACAGGGATTAAGAAAGGACACCATATATTTT
>NA|TRBV5-1|TRBJ2-3|many
CASSLNPSTDTQYF
TGCGCCAGCAGCTTGAACCCGAGCACAGATACGCAGTATTTT
>TRBD1|TRBV20-1|TRBJ2-1|many
CSAREGTGQDEQFF
TGCAGTGCTAGAGAGGGGACAGGTCAAGATGAGCAGTTCTTC
>NA|TRBV5-1|TRBJ1-2|few
CASSLNTGRTNYGYTF
TGCGCCAGCAGCTTGAACACAGGGCGCACTAACTATGGCTACACCTTC
>NA|TRBV18|TRBJ1-2|few
CASSPRDGWRYYGYTF
TGTGCCAGCTCACCCCGGGACGGCTGGCGGTACTATGGCTACACCTTC
>TRBD1|TRBV20-1|TRBJ2-3|many
CSAEQGEGTDTQYF
TGCAGTGCGGAACAGGGGGAAGGAACAGATACGCAGTATTTT